This TCR beta chain was sequenced in a study of OX40 agonist ivuxolimab in advanced cancers. The overall study: Administration of intravenous ivuxolimab to patients occurred every 2 weeks at 0.01 to 10 mg/kg. Partial responses were achieved by three patients, one with hepatocellular carcinoma and two with cutaneous melanoma.

CDR1 and CDR2 (germline): MGHRA, YSYEKL. J lost 2 bases, V lost 0 bases, and 4 bases had no gene match. CDR3 length equals 16 residues. Sampled blood was obtained at baseline, cycle 4 day 1, and cycle 7 day 1. TCRdb keeps only in-frame clones here, not all; method: immunoSEQ multiplex PCR. Of about 43,000 clones listed, around 86% are singletons. V and J are TRBV4-1 and TRBJ2-5; 9 bases fit TRBD2. The source is an adult with an advanced solid tumor such as melanoma, head and neck, liver or kidney cancer. The source material was CD4+ or CD8+ T cells sorted from blood, sampled in a trial of the OX40 agonist ivuxolimab. Here the CDR3 reads CASSQDQRGEQETQYF. For the CDR3, the DNA is TGCGCCAGCAGCCAAGATCAGCGGGGGGAACAAGAGACCCAGTACTTC.